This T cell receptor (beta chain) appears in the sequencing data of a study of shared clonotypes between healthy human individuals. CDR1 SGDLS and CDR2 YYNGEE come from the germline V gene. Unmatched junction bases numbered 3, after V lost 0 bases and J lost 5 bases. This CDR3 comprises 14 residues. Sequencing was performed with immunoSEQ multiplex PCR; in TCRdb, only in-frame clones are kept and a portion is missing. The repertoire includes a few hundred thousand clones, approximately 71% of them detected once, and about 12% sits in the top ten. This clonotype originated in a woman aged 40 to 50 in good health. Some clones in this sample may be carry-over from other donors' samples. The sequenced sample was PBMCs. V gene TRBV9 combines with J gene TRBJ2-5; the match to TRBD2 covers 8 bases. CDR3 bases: TGTGCCAGCAGCGTAGCGGGAGGGCTTGAGACCCAGTACTTC. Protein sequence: CASSVAGGLETQYF.